These T cell receptor beta chains were read from a single sample in a study of blood T cell repertoires in COVID-19. The data were produced by immunoSEQ multiplex PCR, yet TCRdb's version contains in-frame clones alone and is incomplete. Among about 120,000 clones listed, approximately 85% were seen once. The sequenced material came from peripheral blood. The receptors stem from a human donor in a cohort sampled during active COVID-19. CDR3s include the opening cysteine and the closing phenylalanine or tryptophan. Only some rows state a clone size, as once, few, many or a class for expanded clones.

>NA|TRBV10-3
CAITTTSGGYEQYF
>NA|TRBV27
CASSGTGVQPQHF
>few|TRBV19
CASSPNRGSAGYTF
>NA|TRBV7-9
CASSRGAADTEAFF
>NA|TRBV11-2
CASSLASGSVTEAFF
>once|TRBV19
CASSIFPGQGLQPQHF
>NA|TRBV24-1
CATSGWASGGLDTQYF
>once|TRBV28
CASRGARADYSNQPQHF
>NA|TRBV5-8
CASSLEGGEAFF
>few|TRBV10-2
CASRDRREEPQHF
>NA|TRBV11-2
CASSFGTGASYEQYF
>NA|TRBV19
CASSASGGFSPLHF
>NA|TRBV13
CASSLTPDREETQYF
>NA|TRBV12-3/TRBV12-4
CASSFRDRGEAFF
>few|TRBV24-1
CAIAPQGANIQYF
>few|TRBV7-2
CASSSGTRPYEQYF
>NA|TRBV1
CTSSTDPHF
>NA|TRBV7-9
CASRRTAIDRPTDTQYF
>NA|TRBV2
CASRRGVLEKLFF
>NA|TRBV25-1
CASSIAGTYEQYF
>NA|TRBV11-2
CASSVTSGGYEQYF
>NA|TRBV5-1
CASSLLEGGARYEQYF
>NA|TRBV5-4
CASSFSGGALHTDTQYF
>NA|TRBV11-3
CASSSGGTGDVEQYF
>NA|TRBV5-1
CASTPQIQNTGELFF
>NA|TRBV5-1
CASSLERLAGGGEQYF
>NA|TRBV7-9
CASSFASTSVVDTQYF
>NA|TRBV7-2
CASSPVGTSHEQYF
>NA|TRBV18
CASSQGTDNSNQPQHF
>NA|TRBV20-1
CSASDTGREYGYTF
>NA|TRBV5-1
CASTLGDRGYNEQFF
>NA|TRBV2
CASAIAGGSYEQYF
>NA|TRBV7-6
CASSLEGATGELFF
>NA|TRBV28
CASSFQGAATQYF
>NA|TRBV2
CASSESTNIQYF
>NA|TRBV5-1
CASSVFGVDYGYTF
>NA|TRBV27
CASSLGTGGPYEQYF
>NA|TRBV4-1
CASSPDSTSRDTQYF
>few|TRBV6-1
CASSDGGLGAWQPQHF
>NA|TRBV2
CASREGTAPWETQYF
>NA|TRBV9
CASSPRWGGTDTQYF
>NA|TRBV19
CASSIGRSGDQPQHF
>NA|TRBV7-9
CASSTSGGNYGYTF
>NA|TRBV5-6
CASSFPFAGADGYTF
>NA|TRBV29-1
CSARTGVDTEAFF
>NA|TRBV5-1
CASSRIAGGEQFF
>NA|TRBV6-5
CASSRTGALRREQFF
>NA|TRBV15
CATSRDAVSGGASREQFF
>NA|TRBV18
CASSRGQVQETQYF
>NA|TRBV10-3
CAIRREAYEQYF
>once|TRBV5-1
CASSPGDRGGEQYF
>NA|TRBV18
CASSPGREGNQPQHF
>NA|TRBV6-5
CASMGAPYEQYF